What follows are 9 T cell receptor beta chains derived from one specimen sequenced in a study of identical twins. A single record per CDR3 protein comes from TCRdb applying MiXCR to the 5' RACE reads. The sample lists over 550,000 distinct CDR3 sequences; under 8.5% were seen once. These data were also filed under a second study, of yellow fever vaccine responses in identical twins.

The material sequenced was PBMCs. The receptors originated from a woman aged 18-35 years in good health.

This clonotype came up a few times. The chain recombines TRBV6-9 with TRBJ2-6; D is unresolved. Germline lookup yields CDR1 MNHGY and CDR2 SVAAGI. CDR3 length: 16 residues. The V and J ends lost 0 bases and 0 bases respectively, with 6 bases between them. CDR3 sequence: CASSYSKFSGANVLTF. The CDR3 DNA reads TGTGCCAGCAGTTATTCCAAGTTCTCTGGGGCCAACGTCCTGACTTTC.

The chain employs TRBV11-2 and TRBJ2-7, with a weak D call TRBD2 (6 bases). In germline, CDR1 is SGHAT, CDR2 FQNNGV. V was clipped by 4 bases and J by 4 bases, with 20 bases between them. This CDR3 has 16 amino acids. CDR3 residues: CASSSRGSTRRYEQYF. The DNA for the CDR3 is TGTGCCAGCAGCTCGCGGGGTTCGACTAGAAGGTACGAGCAGTACTTC.

CDR3 bases: TGTGCCAGCAGCTGGCAGGGGGTCTGCGAGCAGTACGTC. Its translation: CASSWQGVCEQYV. The J gene is TRBJ2-7, the V gene TRBV9, with 7 bases aligning to TRBD1. This CDR3 spans 13 amino acids. CDR1 and CDR2 (germline): SGDLS, YYNGEE. With 4 bases clipped from V and 6 bases from J, the junction kept 7 bases outside the gene matches.

This clonotype has more than one count but fewer than ten. CDR3: CATTANTEAFF. For the CDR3, the DNA is TGTGCCACCACAGCGAACACTGAAGCTTTCTTT. J is TRBJ1-1 and V is TRBV2; no reliable D call. The V gene's germline CDR1 is SNHLY and CDR2 FYNNEI. Trimming removed 10 bases from V and 1 base from J, with 7 bases in between. The CDR3 totals 11 residues.

This chain uses TRBV5-4 with TRBJ2-1; no reliable D call. Trimming removed 0 bases at V and 15 bases at J, with 13 bases between. This CDR3 region has 12 residues. CDR1 and CDR2 from the germline V gene are SGHNT and YYREEE (reference sequence). CDR3 amino acids: CASSLVPEQPFF. CDR3 in DNA: TGTGCCAGCAGCTTGGTTCCAGAACAACCGTTCTTC. The variable domain in full, completed from reference TRBV5-4 and TRBJ2-1, reads ETGVTQSPTHLIKTRGQQVTLRCSSQSGHNTVSWYQQALGQGPQFIFQYYREEENGRGNFPPRFSGLQFPNYSSELNVNALELDDSALYLCASSLVPEQPFFGPGTRLTVL.

J is TRBJ2-2 and V is TRBV7-9; 10 bases match TRBD1. Germline values: CDR1 SEHNR, CDR2 FQNEAQ (reference sequence). With V trimmed by 4 bases and J by 6 bases, 8 bases remained unmatched. CDR3 length: 16 residues. The CDR3 spells CASSSTGQGLSGELFF. The CDR3 DNA reads TGTGCCAGCAGCTCAACGGGACAGGGGTTATCCGGGGAGCTGTTTTTT.

This clonotype was seen ten or more times. V is TRBV3-1 and J is TRBJ1-1, with 8 bases lining up with TRBD1. This CDR3 region has 17 residues. Germline V CDR1 and CDR2: LGHDT, YNNKEL (reference sequence). The V and J ends lost 0 bases and 1 base, in that order; junction bases with no gene match: 7. CDR3 amino acids: CASSQDPSGTGNTEAFF. The CDR3 DNA follows: TGTGCCAGCAGCCAAGATCCTTCCGGGACAGGGAACACTGAAGCTTTCTTT.

V gene TRBV5-1 combines with J gene TRBJ1-1, with 7 bases identical to TRBD1. Looked up from germline, CDR1 is SGHRS and CDR2 is YFSETQ. The ends lost 3 bases at V and 0 bases at J; junction bases unmatched: 5. The CDR3 contains 15 residues. The CDR3 nucleotides are TGCGCCAGCAGCTCGGGGACAGTCATGAACACTGAAGCTTTCTTT. This encodes CASSSGTVMNTEAFF.

This clonotype showed up many times. The CDR3 region has the DNA TGCGCCAGCAGCTTGGTAGATAACACCGGGGAGCTGTTTTTT. It codes for CASSLVDNTGELFF. The genes are TRBV5-1 and TRBJ2-2; D gene ambiguous. Germline V CDR1 and CDR2: SGHRS, YFSETQ. The CDR3 consists of 14 residues. Trimming took off 0 bases at V and 2 bases at J, with 5 bases between the two ends.